This TCR beta chain came from a study of blood T cell repertoires in COVID-19. In the study overall: Sample material is recorded as cDNA or gDNA derived from T cells, B-cell-depleted T cells, or PBMCs.

Losses at the gene ends were 4 bases for V and 1 base for J; bases not matched to a gene: 5. The CDR3 contains 15 residues. Looked up from germline, CDR1 is SGHRS and CDR2 is YFSETQ. The assay was immunoSEQ multiplex PCR, and TCRdb's table has in-frame clones only and misses some. The sample contains 200,000 to 250,000 clones, 86% of which appear only once. Source material: peripheral blood. The receptor was isolated from a man older than 75 with acute or convalescent COVID-19. The rearrangement joins TRBV5-1 to TRBJ2-3, with 8 bases identical to TRBD1. The CDR3: CASSQQGARTDTQYF. DNA for the CDR3: TGCGCCAGCAGCCAGCAGGGGGCCCGCACAGATACGCAGTATTTT.